This record looks at one T cell receptor beta chain sequence and its context. This specimen comes from a study of blood T cell repertoires in COVID-19. In the source study's methods: For nucleated cells, counts were estimated from reference gene primer amplification. Some clones are missing from TCRdb's copy, which holds only in-frame ones; the method was immunoSEQ multiplex PCR. D and trimming come from the DNA, and the V and J calls and clone size come from that table. The sample has under 300,000 clones, about 89% seen once; the top ten hold approximately 2%. Grouping used clinical history reported by participants in a survey and questionnaire. Recovered status in Cohort 3 required two negative PCRs, clearance, or symptom resolution. Germline V CDR1 and CDR2: MNHNY, SVGAGI (reference sequence). The V segment lost 7 bases and the J segment 5 bases; nucleotides outside the gene matches: 11. This CDR3 is 15 amino acids long.

The sequence was obtained from a woman between 18 and 30 years old who had recovered from COVID-19. The chain is built from TRBV6-6 and TRBJ2-1; TRBD2 matches 7 bases. Sequenced input: PBMCs or T cells enriched from blood (not recorded which). The CDR3 spells CASTKGGTINNEQFF. The DNA of the CDR3 is TGTGCCAGCACAAAAGGAGGGACTATAAACAATGAGCAGTTCTTC.